This T cell receptor (beta chain) appears in the sequencing data of a study of blood T cell repertoires in COVID-19. Study-wide background: Sites across the United States, Italy and Spain contributed samples from acute and convalescent COVID-19.

CDR1 and CDR2 from the germline V gene are GTSNPN and SVGIG (reference sequence). Between the trimmed V and J ends, which lost 3 bases and 4 bases, there was a span of 10 bases. The CDR3 extends over 13 amino acids. As handled by the study authors: Amplification with reference gene primers provided the estimates of nucleated cell counts. Sequencing used immunoSEQ multiplex PCR; TCRdb keeps in-frame clones, though not all of them. Clone size and V and J calls were adopted from that table, with D and trimming inferred from the DNA. The table shows approximately 240,000 clones, with over 80% occurring only once.

The gene calls are TRBV30 and TRBJ1-5, with TRBD1 as a possible D gene (6 bases). The sequenced sample was peripheral blood. The clonotype comes from a woman under 40 with COVID-19, enrolled during active disease. The CDR3 nucleotides read TGTGCCTGGAGCGACAGGTGGAATCAGCCCCAGCATTTT. Its translation is CAWSDRWNQPQHF.